Here is one T cell receptor (beta chain) with its context. The record originates from a study of PD-L1 blockade in urothelial cancer. Time point indicated: pretreatment peripheral blood. Clones were sequenced by immunoSEQ multiplex PCR, and TCRdb holds only the in-frame ones, with some missing. Altogether just under 65,000 clones are present, over 75% being singletons, with the ten largest covering about 1.6%. The germline V gene encodes CDR1 SGHNT and CDR2 YYREEE (reference sequence). V lost 0 bases and J lost 5, with 5 bases in between. The CDR3 covers 12 residues. The input for sequencing was PBMCs, taken around atezolizumab (anti-PD-L1) treatment. The chain employs TRBV5-4 and TRBJ1-1; D unclear. This TCR was sampled from a man between 65 and 85 years old with urothelial cancer. The chain's CDR3 is CASSLDGTEAFF. CDR3 bases: TGTGCCAGCAGCTTGGACGGGACTGAAGCTTTCTTT.